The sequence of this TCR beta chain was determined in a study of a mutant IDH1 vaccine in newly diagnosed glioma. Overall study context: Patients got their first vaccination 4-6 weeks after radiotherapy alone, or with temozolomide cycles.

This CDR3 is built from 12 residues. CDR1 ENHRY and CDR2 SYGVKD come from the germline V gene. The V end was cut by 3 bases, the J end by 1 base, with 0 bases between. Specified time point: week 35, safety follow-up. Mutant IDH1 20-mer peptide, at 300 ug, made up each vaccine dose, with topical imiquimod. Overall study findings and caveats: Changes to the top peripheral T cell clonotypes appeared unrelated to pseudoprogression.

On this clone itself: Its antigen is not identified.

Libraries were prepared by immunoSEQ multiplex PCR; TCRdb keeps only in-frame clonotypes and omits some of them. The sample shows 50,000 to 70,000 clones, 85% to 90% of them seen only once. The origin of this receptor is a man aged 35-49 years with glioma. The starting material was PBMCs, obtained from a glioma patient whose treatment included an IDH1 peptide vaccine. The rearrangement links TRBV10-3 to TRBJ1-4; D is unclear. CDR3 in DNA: TGTGCCATCAGTGAAACTAATGAAAAACTGTTTTTT. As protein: CAISETNEKLFF.